This T cell receptor (beta chain) was profiled in a study of blood T cell repertoires in COVID-19. Study details: Acute and convalescent COVID-19 specimens originated in the United States, Italy and Spain.

Deletions cut 5 bases from V and 0 bases from J, with 11 bases between. The CDR3 sequence is 14 residues long. The germline gives CDR1 MNHEY, CDR2 SVGAGI. Using immunoSEQ multiplex PCR, the repertoire was profiled, and TCRdb retains in-frame clones only, with some absent. The top ten hold roughly 18% of the sample, which has roughly 38,000 clones, around 87% seen once. The sample was peripheral blood. This sequence was found in a middle-aged man in a cohort sampled during active COVID-19. The chain has TRBV6-5 and TRBJ2-7, with D possibly matching TRBD2 (5 bases). CDR3 DNA sequence: TGTGCCAGCAGTACGACGGGGAGCTCCTACGAGCAGTACTTC. Residues: CASSTTGSSYEQYF.